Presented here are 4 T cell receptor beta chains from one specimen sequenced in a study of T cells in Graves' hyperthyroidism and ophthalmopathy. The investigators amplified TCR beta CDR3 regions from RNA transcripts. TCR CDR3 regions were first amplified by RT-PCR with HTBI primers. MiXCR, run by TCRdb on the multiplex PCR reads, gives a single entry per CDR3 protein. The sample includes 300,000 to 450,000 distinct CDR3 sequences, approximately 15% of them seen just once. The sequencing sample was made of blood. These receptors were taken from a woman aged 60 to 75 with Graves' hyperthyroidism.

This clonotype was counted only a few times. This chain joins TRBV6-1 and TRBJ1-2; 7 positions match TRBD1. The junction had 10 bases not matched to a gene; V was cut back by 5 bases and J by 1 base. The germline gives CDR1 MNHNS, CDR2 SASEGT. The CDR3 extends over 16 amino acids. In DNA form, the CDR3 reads TGTGCCAGCAGTCAACTTTCTGGGACAGTTAACTATGGCTACACCTTC. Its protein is CASSQLSGTVNYGYTF.

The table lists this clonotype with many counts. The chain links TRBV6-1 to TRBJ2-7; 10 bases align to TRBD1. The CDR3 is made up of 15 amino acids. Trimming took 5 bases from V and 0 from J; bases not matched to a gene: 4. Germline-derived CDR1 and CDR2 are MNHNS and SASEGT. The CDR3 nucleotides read TGTGCCAGCAGTTGGACAGGGGGAACCTCCTACGAGCAGTACTTC. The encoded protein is CASSWTGGTSYEQYF.

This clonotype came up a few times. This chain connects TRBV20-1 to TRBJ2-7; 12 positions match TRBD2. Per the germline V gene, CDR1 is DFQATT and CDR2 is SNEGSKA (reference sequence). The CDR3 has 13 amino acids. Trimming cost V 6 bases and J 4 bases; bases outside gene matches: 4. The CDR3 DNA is TGCAGTGCCCCCGGGACTAGCGGGTACGAGCAGTACTTC. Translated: CSAPGTSGYEQYF.

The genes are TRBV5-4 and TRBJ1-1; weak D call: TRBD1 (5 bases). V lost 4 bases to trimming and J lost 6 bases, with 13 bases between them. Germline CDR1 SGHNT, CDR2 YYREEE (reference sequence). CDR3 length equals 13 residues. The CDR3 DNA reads TGTGCCAGCAGCCGACGGGACGCCTCTGAAGCTTTCTTT. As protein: CASSRRDASEAFF.